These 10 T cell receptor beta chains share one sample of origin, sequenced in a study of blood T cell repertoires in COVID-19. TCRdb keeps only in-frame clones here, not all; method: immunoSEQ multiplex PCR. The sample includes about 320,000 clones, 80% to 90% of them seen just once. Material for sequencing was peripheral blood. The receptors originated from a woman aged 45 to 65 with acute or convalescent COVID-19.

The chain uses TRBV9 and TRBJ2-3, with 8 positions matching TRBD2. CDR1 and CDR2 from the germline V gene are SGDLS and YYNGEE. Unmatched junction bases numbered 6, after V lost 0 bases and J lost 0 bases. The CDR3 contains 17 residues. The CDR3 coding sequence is TGTGCCAGCAGCGTAGCGGGGGGGCGTGCTAGCACAGATACGCAGTATTTT. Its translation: CASSVAGGRASTDTQYF.

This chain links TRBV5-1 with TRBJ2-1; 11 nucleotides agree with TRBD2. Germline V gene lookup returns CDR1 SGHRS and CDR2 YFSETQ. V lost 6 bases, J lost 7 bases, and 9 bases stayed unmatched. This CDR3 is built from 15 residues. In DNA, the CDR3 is TGCGCCAGCATGGTGGAGACTAGCGGGAAAAATGAGCAGTTCTTC. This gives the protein CASMVETSGKNEQFF.

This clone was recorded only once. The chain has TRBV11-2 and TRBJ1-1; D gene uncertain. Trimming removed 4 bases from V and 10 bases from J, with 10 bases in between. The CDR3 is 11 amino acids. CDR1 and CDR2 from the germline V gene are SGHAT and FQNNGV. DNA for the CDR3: TGTGCCAGCAGCTCCGCGGAGCGAGCTTTCTTT. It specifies CASSSAERAFF.

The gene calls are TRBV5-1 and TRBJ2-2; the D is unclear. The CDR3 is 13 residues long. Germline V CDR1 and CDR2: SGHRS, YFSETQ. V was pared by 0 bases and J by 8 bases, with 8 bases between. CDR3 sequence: CASSLALMGELFF. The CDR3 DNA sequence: TGCGCCAGCAGCTTGGCCCTAATGGGGGAGCTGTTTTTT.

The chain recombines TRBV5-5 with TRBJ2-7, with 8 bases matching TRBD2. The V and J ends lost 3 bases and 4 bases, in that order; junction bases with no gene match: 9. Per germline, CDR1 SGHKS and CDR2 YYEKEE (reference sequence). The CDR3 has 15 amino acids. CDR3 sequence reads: CASSSRTSSQYEQYF. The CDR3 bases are TGTGCCAGCAGCTCCAGGACTAGCAGCCAATACGAGCAGTACTTC. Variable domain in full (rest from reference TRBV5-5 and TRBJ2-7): DAGVTQSPTHLIKTRGQQVTLRCSPISGHKSVSWYQQVLGQGPQFIFQYYEKEERGRGNFPDRFSARQFPNYSSELNVNALLLGDSALYLCASSSRTSSQYEQYFGPGTRLTVT.

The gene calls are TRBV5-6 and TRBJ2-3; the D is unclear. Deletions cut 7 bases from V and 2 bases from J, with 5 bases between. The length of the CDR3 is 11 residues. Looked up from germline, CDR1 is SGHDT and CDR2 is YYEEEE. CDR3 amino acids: CASSTTDTQYF. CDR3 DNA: TGTGCCAGCTCTACCACAGATACGCAGTATTTT.

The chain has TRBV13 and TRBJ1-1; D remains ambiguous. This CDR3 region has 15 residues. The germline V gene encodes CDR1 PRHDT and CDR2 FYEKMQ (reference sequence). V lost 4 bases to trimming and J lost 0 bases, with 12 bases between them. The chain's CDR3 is CASSSVGGMNTEAFF. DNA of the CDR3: TGTGCCAGCAGCTCTGTCGGAGGGATGAACACTGAAGCTTTCTTT.

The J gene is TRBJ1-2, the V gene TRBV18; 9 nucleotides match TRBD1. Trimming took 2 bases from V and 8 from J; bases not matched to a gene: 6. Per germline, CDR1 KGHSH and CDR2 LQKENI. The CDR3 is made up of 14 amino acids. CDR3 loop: CASSPSQGARGYTF. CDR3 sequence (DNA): TGTGCCAGCTCACCATCACAGGGGGCGAGGGGCTACACCTTC.

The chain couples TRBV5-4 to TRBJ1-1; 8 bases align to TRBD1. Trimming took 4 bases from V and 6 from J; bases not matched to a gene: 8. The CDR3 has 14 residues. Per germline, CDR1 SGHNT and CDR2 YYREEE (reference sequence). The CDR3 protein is CASSRKDREAEAFF. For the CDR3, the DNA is TGTGCCAGCAGCCGGAAGGACAGGGAGGCTGAAGCTTTCTTT.

The CDR3 region is CAWRGNRGGYGYTF. CDR3 coding DNA: TGTGCCTGGAGAGGTAACAGGGGCGGCTATGGCTACACCTTC. The chain recombines TRBV30 with TRBJ1-2; 7 positions match TRBD1. Germline CDR1 and CDR2: GTSNPN and SVGIG (reference sequence). The V and J ends lost 3 bases and 4 bases, in that order; junction bases with no gene match: 8. The CDR3 runs to 14 residues. Using reference TRBV30 and TRBJ1-2 for the parts outside the CDR3, the full variable domain is SQTIHQWPATLVQPVGSPLSLECTVEGTSNPNLYWYRQAAGRGLQLLFYSVGIGQISSEVPQNLSASRPQDRQFILSSKKLLLSDSGFYLCAWRGNRGGYGYTFGSGTRLTVV.